The 3 T cell receptor beta chains below all came from one sample that was sequenced in a study of early T cells in non-severe SARS-CoV-2 infection. TCRdb reprocessed the 5' RACE reads with MiXCR, giving one entry per CDR3 protein. The sample yields just under 30,000 distinct CDR3 sequences, roughly 5.1% seen once. Sequenced: whole blood. The receptors stem from an adult who was a healthcare worker with PCR-confirmed SARS-CoV-2 infection or an uninfected control (not recorded which).

The table lists this clonotype with many counts. This chain uses TRBV7-8 with TRBJ1-1; tentatively, D is TRBD1 (5 bases). CDR3 length: 16 amino acids. In germline, CDR1 is SGHVS, CDR2 FQNEAQ. V was pared by 5 bases and J by 1 base, with 17 bases between. The CDR3: CASSPQPGRENTEAFF. DNA of the CDR3: TGTGCCAGCAGCCCCCAGCCGGGACGGGAGAACACTGAAGCTTTCTTT. The complete variable domain, with remaining parts taken from reference TRBV7-8 and TRBJ1-1, reads GAGVSQSPRYKVAKRGQDVALRCDPISGHVSLFWYQQALGQGPEFLTYFQNEAQLDKSGLPSDRFFAERPEGSVSTLKIQRTQQEDSAVYLCASSPQPGRENTEAFFGQGTRLTVV.

V gene TRBV10-2 combines with J gene TRBJ1-6, with TRBD1 identical over 8 bases. The germline V gene has CDR1 WSHSY and CDR2 SAAADI. The trim removed 6 bases at V and 5 bases at J, leaving 0 bases unmatched. The CDR3 loop spans 13 amino acids. The chain's CDR3 is CASRQGDNSPLHF. The CDR3 nucleotides are TGCGCCAGCAGACAGGGGGATAATTCACCCCTCCACTTT.

CDR3 DNA: TGTGCCAGCCGCCGGCTTGGATCCGGGGAGCTGTTTTTT. This sequence encodes CASRRLGSGELFF. This chain connects TRBV7-9 to TRBJ2-2; the D is unclear. Per the germline V gene, CDR1 is SEHNR and CDR2 is FQNEAQ (reference sequence). The CDR3 runs 13 residues. Trimming removed 8 bases from V and 6 bases from J, with 13 bases in between.